The 25 T cell receptor beta chains in this list originate from one sample, sequenced in a study of shared clonotypes between healthy human individuals. Here immunoSEQ multiplex PCR was the method, and the copy in TCRdb shows in-frame clones only, minus some. The table has roughly 490,000 clones, about 82% seen once; the top ten hold 10% to 15%. Sequencing input: PBMCs. The receptors shown here come from a woman aged 40 to 55 in good health. Some clones in this sample may be carry-over from other donors' samples.

This chain links TRBV7-9 with TRBJ2-5; 10 nucleotides agree with TRBD2. V dropped 3 bases and J dropped 4; count of bases not matched to a gene: 17. The CDR3 length is 19 residues. Germline CDR1 reads SEHNR; CDR2 reads FQNEAQ (reference sequence). The DNA of the CDR3 is TGTGCCAGCAGCTTGGCTAGCGGGAGCGCATCGTGGGTTGGAGAGACCCAGTACTTC. Protein: CASSLASGSASWVGETQYF. The variable domain in full, with the rest retrieved from reference TRBV7-9 and TRBJ2-5, is DTGVSQNPRHKITKRGQNVTFRCDPISEHNRLYWYRQTLGQGPEFLTYFQNEAQLEKSRLLSDRFSAERPKGSFSTLEIQRTEQGDSAMYLCASSLASGSASWVGETQYFGPGTRLLVL.

The V gene is TRBV18, the J gene TRBJ2-7; 9 bases align to TRBD1. This CDR3 comprises 14 residues. J was trimmed by 2 bases and V by 3 bases; bases with no gene match: 2. Germline CDR1 is KGHSH and CDR2 is LQKENI. Here the CDR3 DNA reads TGTGCCAGCTCACCGGGACAGGGACCCTACGAGCAGTACTTC. Its translation is CASSPGQGPYEQYF.

The chain links TRBV27 to TRBJ2-7; 10 bases agree with TRBD2. From germline, CDR1 is MNHEY and CDR2 SMNVEV (reference sequence). The CDR3 totals 15 residues. V lost 5 bases, J lost 5 bases, and 9 bases stayed unmatched. The CDR3 DNA follows: TGTGCCAGCAGTCCCCTAGCGGGAGTGAGGCACGAGCAGTACTTC. The encoded protein is CASSPLAGVRHEQYF.

The genes are TRBV7-8 and TRBJ1-1; the D gene is possibly TRBD1 (6 bases). The ends were cut back, 5 bases at V and 3 bases at J, with 13 bases in the middle. This CDR3 is built from 14 residues. Germline values: CDR1 SGHVS, CDR2 FQNEAQ. In DNA form, the CDR3 reads TGTGCCAGCAGCGTCAGGGGTCACTACACTGAAGCTTTCTTT. Protein sequence: CASSVRGHYTEAFF. Full variable domain (outside the CDR3, taken from reference TRBV7-8 and TRBJ1-1): GAGVSQSPRYKVAKRGQDVALRCDPISGHVSLFWYQQALGQGPEFLTYFQNEAQLDKSGLPSDRFFAERPEGSVSTLKIQRTQQEDSAVYLCASSVRGHYTEAFFGQGTRLTVV.

This clone has more than one count but fewer than ten. Since a far larger clone is one base different, this is likely a read error. This chain connects TRBV12-1 to TRBJ2-1. TRBV12-1 is marked as a pseudogene. The CDR3 sequence is 10 residues long. The CDR3 sequence is CACTSPEQFF. CDR3 coding DNA: TGTGCCTGCACCTCACCTGAGCAGTTCTTC.

V is TRBV5-8 and J is TRBJ2-3; D is unclear. The CDR3 runs to 15 residues. CDR1 is SGHTS and CDR2 is YDEGEE in the germline V gene. Trimming shortened V by 3 bases and J by 3 bases, and 14 bases separated the two germline ends. The CDR3 DNA reads TGTGCCAGCAGCTATTTAGAACAGACGACAGATACGCAGTATTTT. Residues: CASSYLEQTTDTQYF.

This clone appeared once. The genes are TRBV9 and TRBJ2-1; 13 positions match TRBD2. The CDR3 runs to 15 residues. In germline, CDR1 is SGDLS, CDR2 YYNGEE. V was pared by 1 base and J by 7 bases, with 2 bases of the junction left unmatched. The CDR3 sequence is CASSVSTSGRNEQFF. In DNA form, the CDR3 reads TGTGCCAGCAGCGTATCGACTAGCGGGAGGAATGAGCAGTTCTTC.

Of note for this clone: A far larger clone is one base from this, pointing to a likely read error. The chain is built from TRBV4-3 and TRBJ1-3; no clear D gene. Germline CDR1 is LGHNA and CDR2 is YSLEER. CDR3 size: 15 residues. In DNA form, the CDR3 reads TGCGCCAGCAGCCAGACCTATAGCTCTGGAAGCACCATATATTTT. This encodes CASSQTYSSGSTIYF.

The genes are TRBV10-2 and TRBJ1-2; 7 bases match TRBD1. This CDR3 has 13 residues. V was pared by 0 bases and J by 8 bases, with 3 bases of the junction left unmatched. CDR1 is WSHSY and CDR2 is SAAADI in the germline V gene. The CDR3 DNA reads as TGCGCCAGCAGTGAGTCAGGGGGCAGCGGCTACACCTTC. It codes for CASSESGGSGYTF.

The chain carries TRBV11-2 and TRBJ2-3; 8 bases map to TRBD2. CDR3 length equals 15 residues. In germline, CDR1 is SGHAT, CDR2 FQNNGV. Losses at the gene ends were 5 bases for V and 5 bases for J; bases not matched to a gene: 9. The CDR3: CASSPRGGFGDTQYF. DNA of the CDR3: TGTGCCAGCAGCCCACGGGGGGGGTTTGGAGATACGCAGTATTTT.

The chain links TRBV6-4 to TRBJ1-5; 8 bases map to TRBD1. Germline CDR1 and CDR2: MRHNA and SNTAGT. The ends lost 3 bases at V and 7 bases at J; junction bases unmatched: 8. This CDR3 contains 15 residues. The CDR3 sequence is CASSEGAGGDQPQHF. The CDR3 region has the DNA TGTGCCAGCAGTGAGGGGGCAGGGGGCGACCAGCCCCAGCATTTT.

The rearrangement uses TRBV10-2 and TRBJ2-1, with 8 bases fitting TRBD2. The germline V gene has CDR1 WSHSY and CDR2 SAAADI. The length of the CDR3 is 12 residues. The V gene end was trimmed by 6 bases and the J gene end by 10 bases; junction bases not matched to a gene: 5. The CDR3 sequence: CASRGVAGEQFF. The CDR3 bases are TGCGCCAGCAGAGGGGTAGCGGGAGAGCAGTTCTTC.

The genes are TRBV5-1 and TRBJ2-4; D gene unclear. This CDR3 is 14 amino acids long. CDR1 is SGHRS, CDR2 YFSETQ, per germline. V was pared by 4 bases and J by 8 bases, with 16 bases between. The CDR3 DNA is TGCGCCAGCAGCAACCAAATTGGGTCAGACATTCAGTACTTC. It yields the protein CASSNQIGSDIQYF.

J is TRBJ2-1 and V is TRBV18; 10 bases agree with TRBD2. J was trimmed by 6 bases and V by 3 bases; bases with no gene match: 8. From germline, CDR1 is KGHSH and CDR2 LQKENI. This CDR3 spans 16 amino acids. The CDR3 sequence is CASSPPGSGRANEQFF. In DNA form, the CDR3 reads TGTGCCAGCTCACCCCCTGGGAGCGGGAGGGCCAATGAGCAGTTCTTC.

This clone has only a few counts. The chain uses TRBV5-6 and TRBJ2-1, with 12 bases fitting TRBD2. The germline V gene encodes CDR1 SGHDT and CDR2 YYEEEE. CDR3 length equals 14 residues. After removal of 7 bases from V and 7 bases from J, the junction contained 6 bases not matched to a gene. Here the CDR3 DNA reads TGTGCCAGCCAGGGGACTAGCGGGCTTAATGAGCAGTTCTTC. It specifies CASQGTSGLNEQFF.

The V gene is TRBV5-4, the J gene TRBJ2-5; D is ambiguous. The DNA matches TRBJ2-7 better at its end, which makes the J call doubtful. This CDR3 has 16 residues. Germline V gene sequence: CDR1 SGHNT, CDR2 YYREEE (reference sequence). The CDR3 sequence: CASSLAIGVRTYEQYF. The CDR3 region has the DNA TGTGCCAGCAGCTTGGCGATTGGGGTCAGAACCTACGAGCAGTACTTC.

A few counts support this clone. The V call is TRBV7-8, the J call TRBJ2-1; a weak D match, TRBD2 (6 bases). The CDR3 runs 13 residues. V lost 3 bases, J lost 12 bases, and 15 bases lay in between. The V gene's germline CDR1 is SGHVS and CDR2 FQNEAQ. CDR3 protein: CASSLIGGMGQFF. CDR3 bases: TGTGCCAGCAGCTTGATTGGCGGGATGGGGCAGTTCTTC.

The sample holds a few counts of this clone. The V gene is TRBV28, the J gene TRBJ1-1; TRBD1 matches at 9 bases. The CDR3 has 15 residues. V lost 5 bases, J lost 1 base, and 5 bases stayed unmatched. Germline-derived CDR1 and CDR2 are MDHEN and SYDVKM. Here the CDR3 DNA reads TGTGCCAGCAGTCCCTACAGGGGGCGGAACACTGAAGCTTTCTTT. Encoded protein: CASSPYRGRNTEAFF.

Regarding this clone: Other DNA sequences in the sample encode the same CDR3. The chain employs TRBV19 and TRBJ2-5; no definite D call. The CDR3 covers 13 residues. Germline CDR1 is LNHDA and CDR2 is SQIVND (reference sequence). The V gene lost 3 bases and the J gene lost 2 bases, with 7 bases spanning the gap. The CDR3, as DNA: TGTGCCAGTAGTATCGACAAACAAGAGACCCAGTACTTC. As protein: CASSIDKQETQYF.

CDR3 bases: TGTGCCAGCAGCTTAGATCCGGGTCGGACTGAAGCTTTCTTT. Translated: CASSLDPGRTEAFF. The chain is built from TRBV7-8 and TRBJ1-1; D not certain. Germline assignment: CDR1 SGHVS and CDR2 FQNEAQ. Trimming left V 1 base short and J 5 bases short, with 11 bases between. The CDR3 is 14 amino acids.

The CDR3 region has the DNA TGTGCCAGCAGCGTAGTCAGCGGGATGTACAATGAGCAGTTCTTC. Translation gives CASSVVSGMYNEQFF. This rearrangement joins TRBV9 to TRBJ2-1; 7 nucleotides match TRBD2. The germline CDR1 and CDR2 sequences are SGDLS and YYNGEE. J gave up 4 bases and V 0 bases, and 4 bases lay outside the gene matches. The CDR3 has 15 residues.

The CDR3 coding sequence is TGTGCCAGTCGTTATTCGGGACGGAGCTCCTACAATGAGCAGTTCTTC. Amino acids: CASRYSGRSSYNEQFF. The V and J genes are TRBV19 and TRBJ2-1; the D gene could be TRBD1 or TRBD2 (5 bases each). The germline CDR1 and CDR2 sequences are LNHDA and SQIVND (reference sequence). This CDR3 is built from 16 residues. V gave up 8 bases and J gave up 0 bases, with 17 bases separating them.

This chain connects TRBV7-3 to TRBJ2-7, with a weak D call TRBD2 (5 bases). Germline V gene lookup returns CDR1 SGHTA and CDR2 FQGTGA. With 1 base removed from V and 0 bases from J, the gap between germline ends came to 13 bases. The CDR3 consists of 16 residues. In DNA form, the CDR3 reads TGTGCCAGCAGCTTAAACAGACCCAGCGGCTCCTACGAGCAGTACTTC. Its protein is CASSLNRPSGSYEQYF.

The CDR3 here is CASSQEFQTYEQYF. For the CDR3, the DNA is TGCGCCAGCAGCCAAGAGTTCCAGACCTACGAGCAGTACTTC. The rearrangement links TRBV4-1 to TRBJ2-7; D is unresolved. The V and J ends lost 0 bases and 2 bases respectively, with 8 bases between them. The CDR3 runs 14 residues. In germline, CDR1 is MGHRA, CDR2 YSYEKL.

As regards this clone: The same CDR3 is also encoded by other DNA sequences in this sample. The rearrangement joins TRBV7-3 to TRBJ1-3; D unclear. CDR3 length equals 16 residues. The V and J ends lost 1 base and 2 bases respectively, with 12 bases between them. The germline gives CDR1 SGHTA, CDR2 FQGTGA. This CDR3 is CASSLNGPGTGNTIYF. CDR3 sequence (DNA): TGTGCCAGCAGCTTAAATGGACCGGGAACTGGAAACACCATATATTTT. Based on the CDR3 plus reference TRBV7-3 and TRBJ1-3, the full variable domain is GAGVSQTPSNKVTEKGKYVELRCDPISGHTALYWYRQSLGQGPEFLIYFQGTGAADDSGLPNDRFFAVRPEGSVSTLKIQRTERGDSAVYLCASSLNGPGTGNTIYFGEGSWLTVV.